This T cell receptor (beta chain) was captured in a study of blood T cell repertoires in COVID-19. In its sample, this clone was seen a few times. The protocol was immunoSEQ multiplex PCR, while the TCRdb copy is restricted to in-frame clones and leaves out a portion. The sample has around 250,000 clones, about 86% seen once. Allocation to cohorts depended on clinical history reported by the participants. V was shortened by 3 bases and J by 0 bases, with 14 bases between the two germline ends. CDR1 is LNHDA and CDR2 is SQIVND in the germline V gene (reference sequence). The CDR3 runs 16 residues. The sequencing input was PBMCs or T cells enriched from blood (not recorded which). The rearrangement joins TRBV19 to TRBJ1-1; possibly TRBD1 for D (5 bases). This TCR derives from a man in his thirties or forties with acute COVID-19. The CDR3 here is CASSMDTGFVNTEAFF. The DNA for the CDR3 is TGTGCCAGTAGTATGGACACCGGATTTGTGAACACTGAAGCTTTCTTT.